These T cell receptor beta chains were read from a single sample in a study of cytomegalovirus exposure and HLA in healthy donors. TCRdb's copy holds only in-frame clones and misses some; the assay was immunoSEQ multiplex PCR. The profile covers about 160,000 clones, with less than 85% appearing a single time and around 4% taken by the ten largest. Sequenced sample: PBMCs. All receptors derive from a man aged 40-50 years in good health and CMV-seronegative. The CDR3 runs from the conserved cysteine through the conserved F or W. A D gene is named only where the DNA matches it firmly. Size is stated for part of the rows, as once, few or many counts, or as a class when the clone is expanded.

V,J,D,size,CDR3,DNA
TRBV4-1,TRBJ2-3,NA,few,CASSQQQGTDTQYF,TGCGCCAGCAGCCAACAGCAGGGCACAGATACGCAGTATTTT
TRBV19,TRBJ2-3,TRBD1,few,CASSIGQGITDTQYF,TGTGCCAGTAGTATAGGACAGGGAATCACAGATACGCAGTATTTT
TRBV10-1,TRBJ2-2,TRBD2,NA,CASSELAGGAGELFF,TGCGCCAGCAGTGAGCTAGCGGGGGGGGCCGGGGAGCTGTTTTTT
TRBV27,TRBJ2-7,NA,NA,CASSRGSAYEQYF,TGTGCCAGCAGCCGGGGGTCCGCCTACGAGCAGTACTTC
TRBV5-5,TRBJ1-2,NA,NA,CASSSLREGGGYTF,TGTGCCAGCAGCTCACTAAGGGAGGGAGGTGGCTACACCTTC
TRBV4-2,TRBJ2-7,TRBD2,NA,CASSQVPLAVSYEQYF,TGTGCCAGCAGCCAAGTTCCCCTAGCGGTCTCCTACGAGCAGTACTTC
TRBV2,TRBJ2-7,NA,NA,CATSFNREQYF,TGTGCCACCAGCTTTAATCGGGAGCAGTACTTC
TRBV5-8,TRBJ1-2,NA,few,CASSLQRSIRDTGYTF,TGTGCCAGCAGCTTACAAAGGAGTATTAGGGACACTGGCTACACCTTC
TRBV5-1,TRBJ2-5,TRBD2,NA,CASSPSGGFQGETQYF,TGCGCCAGCAGTCCGAGCGGGGGGTTTCAAGGAGAGACCCAGTACTTC
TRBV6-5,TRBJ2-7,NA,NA,CASSSLLGGSTYEQYF,TGTGCCAGCAGTTCTCTTCTTGGGGGGTCTACCTACGAGCAGTACTTC
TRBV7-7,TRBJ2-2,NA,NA,CASSRAAANTGELFF,TGTGCTAGCAGCAGAGCGGCAGCGAACACCGGGGAGCTGTTTTTT
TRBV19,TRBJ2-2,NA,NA,CASSMKSGAGELFF,TGTGCCAGTAGTATGAAGTCAGGGGCCGGGGAGCTGTTTTTT
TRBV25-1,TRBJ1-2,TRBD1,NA,CASSESGSAGTGTYGYTF,TGTGCCAGCAGTGAGTCTGGTTCCGCCGGGACAGGGACCTATGGCTACACCTTC
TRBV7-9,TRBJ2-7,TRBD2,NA,CSSSLEPSGEAQSSYEQYF,TGTTCCAGCAGCTTGGAGCCTAGCGGGGAGGCTCAAAGCTCCTACGAGCAGTACTTC
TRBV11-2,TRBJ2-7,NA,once,CASSLIHGGRYEQYF,TGTGCCAGCAGCTTAATACACGGGGGGCGGTACGAGCAGTACTTC
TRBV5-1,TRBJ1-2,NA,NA,CASSPGPRGLSINYGYTF,TGCGCCAGCAGCCCGGGCCCCCGGGGACTGAGCATTAACTATGGCTACACCTTC
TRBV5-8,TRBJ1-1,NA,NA,CASSFRVAEAFF,TGTGCCAGCAGCTTCAGGGTCGCTGAAGCTTTCTTT
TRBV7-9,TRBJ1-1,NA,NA,CASRLPRMNTEAFF,TGTGCCAGCAGACTCCCGAGAATGAACACTGAAGCTTTCTTT
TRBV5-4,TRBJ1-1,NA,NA,CASSWAGGNTEAFF,TGTGCCAGCAGCTGGGCGGGGGGGAACACTGAAGCTTTCTTT
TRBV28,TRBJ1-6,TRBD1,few,CASRLRQGSLHF,TGTGCCAGCAGACTCAGACAGGGCTCCCTCCACTTT
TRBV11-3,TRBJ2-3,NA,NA,CASSLEQGPTDTQYF,TGTGCCAGCAGCTTAGAGCAGGGGCCCACAGATACGCAGTATTTT
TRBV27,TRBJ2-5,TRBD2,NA,CASSPTSGGASQTQYF,TGTGCCAGCAGTCCTACTAGCGGGGGGGCCTCTCAGACCCAGTACTTC